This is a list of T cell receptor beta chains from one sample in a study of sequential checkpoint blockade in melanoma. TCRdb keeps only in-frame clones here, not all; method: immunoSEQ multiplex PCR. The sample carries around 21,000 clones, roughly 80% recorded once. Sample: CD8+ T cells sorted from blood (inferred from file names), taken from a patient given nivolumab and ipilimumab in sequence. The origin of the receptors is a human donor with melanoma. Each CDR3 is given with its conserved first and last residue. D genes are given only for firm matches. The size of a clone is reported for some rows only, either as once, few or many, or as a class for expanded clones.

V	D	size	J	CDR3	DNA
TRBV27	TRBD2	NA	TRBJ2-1	CASSLEGLTYNEQFF	TGTGCCAGCAGTTTAGAGGGACTAACTTACAATGAGCAGTTCTTC
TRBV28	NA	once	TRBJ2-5	CASSSDSPQETQYF	TGTGCCAGCAGCTCAGACAGCCCCCAAGAGACCCAGTACTTC
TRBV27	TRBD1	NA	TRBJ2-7	CASSSGTGGYEQYF	TGTGCCAGCAGTTCAGGGACAGGGGGCTACGAGCAGTACTTC
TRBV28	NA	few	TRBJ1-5	CASRVQGNQPQHF	TGTGCCAGCAGGGTACAGGGCAATCAGCCCCAGCATTTT
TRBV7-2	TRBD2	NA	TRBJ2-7	CASSSLLAGGQGEQYF	TGTGCCAGCAGCTCCTTACTAGCGGGGGGGCAAGGCGAGCAGTACTTC
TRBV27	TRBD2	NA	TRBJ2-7	CASSLVAGGLPYEQYF	TGTGCCAGCAGTTTGGTAGCGGGGGGCCTTCCCTACGAGCAGTACTTC
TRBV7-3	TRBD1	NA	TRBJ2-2	CASSFTGGGGELFF	TGTGCCAGCAGCTTCACAGGGGGCGGCGGGGAGCTGTTTTTT
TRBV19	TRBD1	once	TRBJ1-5	CASSGQGDDQPQHF	TGTGCCAGTAGCGGACAGGGAGATGATCAGCCCCAGCATTTT
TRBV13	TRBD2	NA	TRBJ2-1	CASSSQTFTSGAYNEQFF	TGTGCCAGCAGCTCGCAGACTTTTACTAGCGGGGCTTACAATGAGCAGTTCTTC
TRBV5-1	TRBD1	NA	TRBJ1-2	CASSPGTDLTYGYTF	TGCGCCAGCAGCCCAGGGACAGATCTGACCTATGGCTACACCTTC
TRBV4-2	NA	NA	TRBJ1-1	CASSQDRGDGTEAFF	TGTGCCAGCAGCCAAGATCGGGGTGACGGGACTGAAGCTTTCTTT
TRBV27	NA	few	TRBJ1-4	CASSLLSQMDEKLFF	TGTGCCAGCAGTTTACTCTCTCAGATGGATGAAAAACTGTTTTTT
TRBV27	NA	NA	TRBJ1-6	CASSLYGRNSNSPLHF	TGTGCCAGCAGTTTATATGGGCGAAATAGTAATTCACCCCTCCACTTT
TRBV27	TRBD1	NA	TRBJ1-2	CASSLAGTGGVLSGYTF	TGTGCCAGCAGTTTGGCGGGGACAGGGGGCGTGTTGAGTGGCTACACCTTC
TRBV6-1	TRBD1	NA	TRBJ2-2	CATADRGDTGELFF	TGTGCCACCGCGGACAGGGGGGACACCGGGGAGCTGTTTTTT
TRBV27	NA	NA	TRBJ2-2	CASNPRGGGTGELFF	TGTGCCAGCAACCCGCGGGGTGGCGGCACCGGGGAGCTGTTTTTT
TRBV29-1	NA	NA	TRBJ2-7	CSAAWGEYEQYF	TGCAGCGCCGCTTGGGGAGAGTACGAGCAGTACTTC
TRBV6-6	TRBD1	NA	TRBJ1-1	CASSYRDSYTEAFF	TGTGCCAGCAGTTACCGGGACAGTTACACTGAAGCTTTCTTT
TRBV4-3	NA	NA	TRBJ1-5	CASSQDLGGGQPQHF	TGCGCCAGCAGCCAAGATCTTGGGGGGGGTCAGCCCCAGCATTTT
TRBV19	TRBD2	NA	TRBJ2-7	CASSLSLAGGAYEQYF	TGTGCCAGTAGTTTGAGTCTAGCGGGGGGAGCCTACGAGCAGTACTTC
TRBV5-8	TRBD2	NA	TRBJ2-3	CASRQSGGNPDTQYF	TGTGCCAGCAGACAATCCGGGGGGAACCCAGATACGCAGTATTTT
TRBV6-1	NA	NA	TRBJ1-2	CASSVRGEGDYGYTF	TGTGCCAGCAGTGTAAGGGGCGAAGGTGACTATGGCTACACCTTC
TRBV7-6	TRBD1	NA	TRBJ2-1	CASSLDRGTNEQFF	TGTGCCAGCAGCTTAGACAGGGGGACTAATGAGCAGTTCTTC
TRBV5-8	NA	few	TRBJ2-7	CASSSPGHSYEQYF	TGTGCCAGCAGCTCACCGGGACATAGCTACGAGCAGTACTTC
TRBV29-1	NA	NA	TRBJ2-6	CTEGSGANVLTF	TGCACCGAGGGCTCTGGGGCCAACGTCCTGACTTTC
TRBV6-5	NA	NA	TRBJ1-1	CASSYGQLNTEAFF	TGTGCCAGCAGTTACGGACAGTTGAACACTGAAGCTTTCTTT
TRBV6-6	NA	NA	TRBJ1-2	CASSYRQLNYGYTF	TGTGCCAGCAGTTACCGACAACTCAACTATGGCTACACCTTC
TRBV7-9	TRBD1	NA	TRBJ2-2	CASSLARVQGAGELFF	TGTGCCAGCAGCTTAGCGCGAGTACAGGGGGCCGGGGAGCTGTTTTTT
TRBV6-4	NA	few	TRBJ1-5	CASSPVLSNQPQHF	TGTGCCAGCAGTCCGGTGTTAAGCAATCAGCCCCAGCATTTT
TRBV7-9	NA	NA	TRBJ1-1	CASSLAGSEAFF	TGTGCCAGCAGCTTAGCGGGCAGTGAAGCTTTCTTT
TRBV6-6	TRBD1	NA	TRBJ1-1	CASSYSVRQGDTEAFF	TGTGCCAGCAGTTACTCGGTCCGACAGGGGGACACTGAAGCTTTCTTT
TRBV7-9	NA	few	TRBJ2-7	CASSQDQGGSYEQYF	TGCGCCAGCAGCCAAGACCAGGGGGGAAGCTACGAGCAGTACTTC
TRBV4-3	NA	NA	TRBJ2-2	CASSQDMRGAGITGELFF	TGCGCCAGCAGCCAAGATATGCGGGGCGCCGGAATCACCGGGGAGCTGTTTTTT
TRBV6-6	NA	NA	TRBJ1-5	CASSYLRQGNNQPQHF	TGTGCCAGCAGTTACTTAAGGCAGGGGAACAATCAGCCCCAGCATTTT
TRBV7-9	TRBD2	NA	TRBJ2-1	CASSLLRGVNNEQFF	TGTGCCAGCAGCTTGCTGCGGGGGGTAAACAATGAGCAGTTCTTC
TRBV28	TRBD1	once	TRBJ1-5	CASSSRDREGNQPQHF	TGTGCCAGCAGTTCCAGGGACAGGGAAGGCAATCAGCCCCAGCATTTT
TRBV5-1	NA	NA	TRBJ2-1	CASSYGQEQFF	TGCGCCAGCAGCTACGGACAAGAGCAGTTCTTC
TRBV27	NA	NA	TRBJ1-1	CASSLTEGGTEAFF	TGTGCCAGCAGTTTAACCGAGGGGGGGACTGAAGCTTTCTTT
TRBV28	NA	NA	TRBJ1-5	CASSMSGSASNQPQHF	TGTGCCAGCTCGATGTCGGGGTCAGCGAGCAATCAGCCCCAGCATTTT
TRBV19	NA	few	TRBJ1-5	CASGQGEQPQHF	TGTGCCAGTGGGCAGGGTGAGCAGCCCCAGCATTTT